A selection of T cell receptor beta chains follows, all from one sample in a study of T cell responses to AZD1222 COVID-19 vaccine. The table came from immunoSEQ multiplex PCR; TCRdb's copy has only in-frame clones and leaves some out. The sample lists 100,000 to 150,000 clones, approximately 85% occurring once. Source: peripheral blood, taken 28 days after the second dose of the MenACWY control vaccine. These TCRs come from an adult who received the MenACWY meningococcal vaccine as a control. The CDR3 runs from the conserved cysteine through the conserved F or W. The D gene is left open where the match is weak. Size is omitted from some rows. Given values are once, few, many or a class for expanded clones.

.	TRBV24-1	TRBD2	TRBJ2-3	CATGGLAGASTDTQYF	TGTGCCACCGGGGGACTAGCGGGGGCTAGCACAGATACGCAGTATTTT
few	TRBV2	.	TRBJ2-7	CASGRDLVSYEQYF	TGTGCCAGCGGCAGGGACCTAGTTTCCTACGAGCAGTACTTC
.	TRBV2	TRBD1	TRBJ1-6	CASRSTGDNSPLHF	TGTGCCAGCAGGTCGACAGGGGATAATTCACCCCTCCACTTT
once	TRBV7-7	TRBD2	TRBJ2-7	CASSAGTSETYEQYF	TGTGCTAGCAGCGCTGGGACTAGCGAGACCTACGAGCAGTACTTC
.	TRBV11-2	.	TRBJ2-2	CASSWGFTGELFF	TGTGCCAGCAGCTGGGGGTTCACCGGGGAGCTGTTTTTT
.	TRBV13	.	TRBJ1-1	CASSQAGRNTEAFF	TGTGCCAGCAGCCAGGCGGGCAGGAACACTGAAGCTTTCTTT
once	TRBV28	.	TRBJ1-2	CASSGPGAGNYGYTF	TGTGCCAGCAGTGGACCGGGGGCCGGTAACTATGGCTACACCTTC
.	TRBV2	.	TRBJ2-1	CASRNGQGPSGSKESYNEQFF	TGTGCCAGCAGGAACGGACAGGGGCCTAGCGGGAGTAAAGAATCCTACAATGAGCAGTTCTTC
.	TRBV19	.	TRBJ2-7	CASSIQGSYEQYF	TGTGCCAGTAGTATCCAAGGCTCCTACGAGCAGTACTTC
.	TRBV3-1/TRBV3-2	TRBD1	TRBJ1-2	CASRKTGGGYTF	TGTGCCAGCAGGAAAACAGGGGGTGGCTACACCTTC
.	TRBV9	.	TRBJ1-2	CASAGGGSGGGYTF	TGTGCCAGCGCAGGCGGGGGCAGCGGGGGCGGCTACACCTTC
.	TRBV6-5	TRBD1	TRBJ1-1	CASRRTGGGSEAFF	TGTGCCAGCAGAAGGACAGGGGGCGGTTCTGAAGCTTTCTTT
.	TRBV18	.	TRBJ1-3	CASSPYTAQGYGNTIYF	TGTGCCAGCTCACCTTATACCGCGCAGGGCTATGGAAACACCATATATTTT
.	TRBV19	TRBD1	TRBJ1-3	CASMPDRVYSGNTIYF	TGTGCCAGTATGCCGGACAGGGTATACTCTGGAAACACCATATATTTT
.	TRBV7-8	TRBD1	TRBJ1-5	CASSRTGLVPQHF	TGTGCCAGCAGCAGGACAGGATTAGTGCCCCAGCATTTT
.	TRBV6-6	.	TRBJ1-2	CASTQTWDGYTF	TGTGCCAGCACCCAGACCTGGGACGGCTACACCTTC
.	TRBV7-6	.	TRBJ2-2	CASSEDHTRTGELFF	TGTGCCAGCAGCGAGGACCACACCAGGACCGGGGAGCTGTTTTTT
.	TRBV14	.	TRBJ2-5	CASSQLPWEEETQYF	TGTGCCAGCAGCCAGTTGCCCTGGGAAGAGGAGACCCAGTACTTC
.	TRBV5-1	.	TRBJ2-5	CASSLEGRETQYF	TGCGCCAGCAGCTTGGAGGGTCGGGAGACCCAGTACTTC
few	TRBV5-1	.	TRBJ1-5	CASSLEGVGNQPQHF	TGCGCCAGCAGCTTGGAGGGAGTGGGCAATCAGCCCCAGCATTTT
.	TRBV5-6	.	TRBJ1-6	CASSLAGLSSYNSPLHF	TGTGCCAGCAGCTTAGCGGGCCTCAGCTCCTATAATTCACCCCTCCACTTT
.	TRBV12-5	TRBD2	TRBJ2-1	CASGSTSGINEQFF	TGTGCTAGTGGTTCAACTAGCGGAATCAATGAGCAGTTCTTC
.	TRBV28	.	TRBJ2-3	CASSSPGAFIDTDTQYF	TGTGCCAGCAGCTCACCGGGGGCGTTTATCGACACAGATACGCAGTATTTT
.	TRBV7-6	.	TRBJ2-7	CASSQVGGARREQYF	TGTGCCAGCAGCCAAGTGGGCGGGGCCCGTCGGGAGCAGTACTTC
.	TRBV15	.	TRBJ1-1	CATSGDINTEAFF	TGTGCCACCAGCGGCGACATTAACACTGAAGCTTTCTTT
.	TRBV10-3	.	TRBJ1-3	CAISVTGTTGNTIYF	TGTGCCATCAGTGTTACAGGCACAACGGGAAACACCATATATTTT
.	TRBV7-9	TRBD1	TRBJ2-5	CASSPGRQGEYF	TGTGCCAGCAGCCCAGGGAGACAGGGGGAGTACTTC
.	TRBV10-3	.	TRBJ2-7	CATGALRVSYEQYF	TGTGCCACCGGGGCCCTCAGGGTTTCCTACGAGCAGTACTTC
.	TRBV7-2	.	TRBJ1-5	CASSLRDPGQPQHF	TGTGCCAGCAGCTTGCGGGACCCCGGACAGCCCCAGCATTTT
.	TRBV28	.	TRBJ1-1	CASRASGEGTEAFF	TGTGCCAGCAGGGCTTCCGGGGAAGGAACTGAAGCTTTCTTT
.	TRBV13	.	TRBJ1-3	CASSFLVSGNTIYF	TGTGCCAGCAGCTTCCTCGTCTCTGGAAACACCATATATTTT
.	TRBV5-4	TRBD1	TRBJ1-1	CASSLDPGTGGVGTEAFF	TGTGCCAGCAGCCTAGACCCCGGGACAGGGGGCGTTGGCACTGAAGCTTTCTTT
.	TRBV11-2	TRBD1	TRBJ2-3	CASSSLGQGTDTQYF	TGTGCCAGCAGCTCGCTCGGACAGGGGACAGATACGCAGTATTTT
.	TRBV6-4	.	TRBJ1-6	CASSDSKGSPLHF	TGTGCCAGCAGTGACTCAAAGGGCTCACCCCTCCACTTT
.	TRBV5-1	.	TRBJ1-1	CASSSGIGFTEAFF	TGCGCCAGCAGCTCAGGGATAGGGTTCACTGAAGCTTTCTTT
few	TRBV5-1	.	TRBJ2-3	CASRPARLRDTQYF	TGCGCCAGCAGGCCAGCTCGGTTGCGAGATACGCAGTATTTT
.	TRBV6-5	.	TRBJ1-3	CASSYSSGNTIYF	TGTGCCAGCAGTTACTCGAGTGGAAACACCATATATTTT
.	TRBV5-6	.	TRBJ1-2	CASSVRDTGYTF	TGTGCCAGCAGCGTACGCGATACGGGCTACACCTTC
few	TRBV15	.	TRBJ1-2	CATSREGSNYGYTF	TGTGCCACCAGCAGAGAGGGCAGCAACTATGGCTACACCTTC
.	TRBV9	.	TRBJ1-6	CASSVVGNNSPLHF	TGTGCCAGCAGCGTCGTCGGGAACAATTCACCCCTCCACTTT